The 17 T cell receptor beta chains given below trace back to one sample, sequenced in a study of OX40 agonist ivuxolimab in advanced cancers. The library was generated by the immunoSEQ multiplex PCR assay. TCRdb took this table from immuneACCESS and kept in-frame rearrangements with V and J called. Such tables lack part of the clones; where checked against another copy, unresolved V genes explain under half of the gap, and the rest is unexplained. A total of 70,000 to 95,000 clones appear in this sample, approximately 90% of them only once. About 0.51% of the sample goes to the ten largest clones. The sample was CD4+ or CD8+ T cells sorted from blood, taken in a trial of the OX40 agonist ivuxolimab. All receptors derive from an adult with an advanced solid tumor such as melanoma, head and neck, liver or kidney cancer.

The chain has TRBV6-5 and TRBJ2-2; TRBD2 agrees at 10 bases. V lost 10 bases and J lost 7; bases outside the gene matches: 9. The CDR3 contains 14 residues. In germline, CDR1 is MNHEY, CDR2 SVGAGI. This CDR3 reads CATKRGGLGGELFF. The CDR3 DNA reads as TGTGCCACCAAGCGGGGGGGCCTTGGCGGGGAGCTGTTTTTT.

The rearrangement uses TRBV5-1 and TRBJ1-1; 8 positions agree with TRBD1. CDR3 length equals 15 residues. In germline, CDR1 is SGHRS, CDR2 YFSETQ. The V gene end was trimmed by 3 bases and the J gene end by 3 bases; junction bases not matched to a gene: 7. CDR3: CASSSGQAMYTEAFF. The CDR3 DNA reads as TGCGCCAGCAGCTCGGGACAGGCTATGTACACTGAAGCTTTCTTT.

This chain links TRBV11-2 with TRBJ2-1; TRBD2 aligns across 10 bases. After removal of 8 bases from V and 8 bases from J, the junction contained 12 bases not matched to a gene. The CDR3 runs 15 residues. Germline V CDR1 and CDR2: SGHAT, FQNNGV. The CDR3 is CASGTKRGGLDEQFF. The CDR3 nucleotides are TGTGCCAGCGGCACAAAGCGGGGGGGCCTTGATGAGCAGTTCTTC.

This clone was detected once. The chain joins TRBV28 to TRBJ1-2; 9 nucleotides agree with TRBD1. The V and J ends lost 0 bases and 1 base, in that order; junction bases with no gene match: 6. Germline values: CDR1 MDHEN, CDR2 SYDVKM. This CDR3 has 17 amino acids. CDR3 DNA sequence: TGTGCCAGCAGTTTATGGGGGACAGGGTCCCTTAACTATGGCTACACCTTC. Translating it yields CASSLWGTGSLNYGYTF.

This chain uses TRBV5-1 with TRBJ2-2; 8 bases agree with TRBD2. Per germline, CDR1 SGHRS and CDR2 YFSETQ. The CDR3 is 16 amino acids. Germline trimming cut 4 bases from V and 5 bases from J; bases unmatched to any gene: 10. CDR3 protein: CASSPPGGPATGELFF. Here the CDR3 DNA reads TGCGCCAGCAGCCCCCCGGGAGGGCCGGCGACCGGGGAGCTGTTTTTT. Full variable domain (rest looked up from reference TRBV5-1 and TRBJ2-2): KAGVTQTPRYLIKTRGQQVTLSCSPISGHRSVSWYQQTPGQGLQFLFEYFSETQRNKGNFPGRFSGRQFSNSRSEMNVSTLELGDSALYLCASSPPGGPATGELFFGEGSRLTVL.

The chain combines TRBV7-9 with TRBJ2-5; TRBD2 matches at 9 bases. CDR3 length: 18 residues. Per germline, CDR1 SEHNR and CDR2 FQNEAQ (reference sequence). Unmatched junction bases numbered 18, after V lost 5 bases and J lost 5 bases. The CDR3 DNA sequence: TGTGCCAGCAGCACTCCACCTGGGACTAGCTCGATCAGGGAGACCCAGTACTTC. It specifies CASSTPPGTSSIRETQYF.

In regard to this clone: Other DNA sequences within the sample encode an identical CDR3. V and J are TRBV30 and TRBJ2-5; D remains ambiguous. The germline V and J ends were trimmed by 0 bases and 1 base, with 3 bases remaining between them. CDR3 length: 12 amino acids. Germline V gene lookup returns CDR1 GTSNPN and CDR2 SVGIG (reference sequence). In nucleotides, the CDR3 is TGTGCCTGGAGTGTCTTCCAAGAGACCCAGTACTTC. As protein: CAWSVFQETQYF.

The J gene is TRBJ1-2, the V gene TRBV29-1, with TRBD1 matching 7 bases. From germline, CDR1 is SQVTM and CDR2 ANQGSEA. This CDR3 comprises 12 residues. V lost 5 bases and J lost 6; bases outside the gene matches: 6. The CDR3 coding sequence is TGCAGCGTTAACGACAGGGTGGATGGCTACACCTTC. Translated: CSVNDRVDGYTF.

The chain employs TRBV7-9 and TRBJ1-5; D unresolved. V lost 2 bases to trimming and J lost 1 base, with 6 bases between them. Looked up from germline, CDR1 is SEHNR and CDR2 is FQNEAQ (reference sequence). The CDR3 length is 14 residues. The DNA for the CDR3 is TGTGCCAGCAGCTTACTCGACAGCAATCAGCCCCAGCATTTT. Protein: CASSLLDSNQPQHF.

This sequence joins TRBV10-3 and TRBJ1-1; 7 bases fit TRBD1. CDR3 length: 14 residues. Germline lookup yields CDR1 ENHRY and CDR2 SYGVKD. Trimming removed 7 bases from V and 3 bases from J; junction bases left unmatched: 8. The CDR3 DNA sequence: TGTGCCATCAAGGCAGGGGGGTATGACACTGAAGCTTTCTTT. Protein product: CAIKAGGYDTEAFF.

The chain links TRBV25-1 to TRBJ2-5; D is unresolved. Germline assignment: CDR1 MGHDK and CDR2 SYGVNS. There are 15 residues in the CDR3. V was shortened by 5 bases and J by 4 bases, with 17 bases between the two germline ends. CDR3 sequence reads: CASSFPSGSGETQYF. CDR3 coding DNA: TGTGCCAGCAGTTTCCCCTCGGGCAGTGGAGAGACCCAGTACTTC.

A single count supports this clone. In nucleotides, the CDR3 is TGTGCCAGCAGCTTCATTAGCGGGAGTGGTGCAGATACGCAGTATTTT. It specifies CASSFISGSGADTQYF. The chain is built from TRBV7-3 and TRBJ2-3; 9 bases are a match to TRBD2. Germline-derived CDR1 and CDR2 are SGHTA and FQGTGA. The ends lost 3 bases at V and 4 bases at J; junction bases unmatched: 8. The length of the CDR3 is 16 residues.

The chain combines TRBV10-3 with TRBJ2-7; maybe TRBD1 (6 bases). The CDR3 is made up of 13 amino acids. Germline CDR1 is ENHRY and CDR2 is SYGVKD. V was pared by 9 bases and J by 7 bases, with 19 bases between. CDR3 residues: CAIKATGYIEQYF. CDR3 in DNA: TGTGCCATAAAAGCCACAGGGTATATTGAGCAGTACTTC.

The table lists this clone with a count of one. The chain recombines TRBV30 with TRBJ1-1, with D unclear. Germline values: CDR1 GTSNPN, CDR2 SVGIG (reference sequence). The V end lost 0 bases, the J end lost 4 bases, and 9 bases lay between the germline ends. CDR3 length: 13 amino acids. The CDR3 is CAWSVKRSTEAFF. CDR3 nucleotides: TGTGCCTGGAGTGTTAAGAGGAGCACTGAAGCTTTCTTT.

The chain joins TRBV6-1 to TRBJ2-7, with D tentatively TRBD1 (8 bases). Trimming took 6 bases from V and 6 from J, leaving 18 bases between them. This CDR3 has 14 residues. CDR1 and CDR2 from the germline V gene are MNHNS and SASEGT. This CDR3 reads CASSVDREGGEQYF. CDR3 coding DNA: TGTGCCAGCAGCGTGGACAGGGAGGGTGGCGAGCAGTACTTC.

The V gene is TRBV9, the J gene TRBJ1-3, with 9 bases aligning to TRBD1. J was trimmed by 4 bases and V by 1 base; bases with no gene match: 3. The germline V gene encodes CDR1 SGDLS and CDR2 YYNGEE. CDR3 length: 15 amino acids. The CDR3: CASSVTGTGGNTIYF. The CDR3 DNA is TGTGCCAGCAGCGTAACCGGGACAGGGGGAAACACCATATATTTT.

The chain is built from TRBV7-9 and TRBJ1-6; 10 nucleotides line up with TRBD1. The V segment lost 5 bases and the J segment 8 bases; nucleotides outside the gene matches: 3. The germline gives CDR1 SEHNR, CDR2 FQNEAQ (reference sequence). The CDR3 runs 14 residues. The CDR3, as DNA: TGTGCCAGCAGCGGGGACAGGGGTTATTCACCCCTCCACTTT. This codes for CASSGDRGYSPLHF.